This is a list of T cell receptor beta chains from one sample in a study of cytomegalovirus exposure and HLA in healthy donors. Measured with immunoSEQ multiplex PCR; TCRdb has only the in-frame clones, and not every one. This table holds 150,000 to 200,000 clones, around 74% found once. The sample was PBMCs. All receptors derive from a woman aged 25 to 39 in good health and CMV-seronegative. CDR3s include the opening cysteine and the closing phenylalanine or tryptophan. The order of the fields is V gene, J gene, D gene, clone size, CDR3 protein, CDR3 DNA. A D gene is named only where the DNA matches it firmly. Size tells how often a clone was seen (once, few, many) or the class of an expanded clone, and some rows leave it out.

>TRBV10-3|TRBJ2-1|TRBD2|NA
CAISGIGSIAGGIKTSYNEQFF
TGTGCCATCAGTGGCATCGGTTCGATAGCGGGGGGTATAAAGACTTCCTACAATGAGCAGTTCTTC
>TRBV28|TRBJ2-7|NA|NA
CASRLSGLYEQYF
TGTGCCAGCAGGTTAAGCGGGCTCTACGAGCAGTACTTC
>TRBV6-1|TRBJ2-2|TRBD1|NA
CASTRGLSSGELFF
TGTGCCAGCACCAGGGGGCTTAGTAGCGGGGAGCTGTTTTTT
>TRBV29-1|TRBJ2-5|TRBD1|NA
CSVERGTGVKAQYF
TGCAGCGTTGAGAGGGGGACAGGGGTTAAGGCCCAGTACTTC
>TRBV6-5|TRBJ2-2|TRBD1|NA
CASSWRTGVYGELFF
TGTGCCAGCAGTTGGCGGACAGGGGTGTACGGGGAGCTGTTTTTT
>TRBV10-3|TRBJ2-1|NA|NA
CAISESYTGIGPRRSYNEQFF
TGTGCCATCAGTGAGTCATATACCGGGATCGGACCTCGGAGGTCCTACAATGAGCAGTTCTTC
>TRBV18|TRBJ2-5|TRBD2|NA
CASSPPPGTSDRETQYF
TGTGCCAGCTCACCACCGCCTGGGACTAGCGACAGAGAGACCCAGTACTTC
>TRBV5-1|TRBJ1-1|NA|NA
CASAYGNTEAFF
TGCGCCAGCGCCTACGGGAACACTGAAGCTTTCTTT
>TRBV28|TRBJ2-1|NA|NA
CASSLPGSSYNEQFF
TGTGCCAGCAGTTTACCGGGTAGCTCCTACAATGAGCAGTTCTTC
>TRBV19|TRBJ1-1|NA|many
CASSIQLEAFF
TGTGCCAGTAGTATACAACTGGAAGCTTTCTTT
>TRBV2|TRBJ2-2|NA|once
CASSGQVTNTGELFF
TGTGCCAGCAGTGGGCAGGTTACGAACACCGGGGAGCTGTTTTTT
>TRBV5-1|TRBJ2-7|TRBD2|NA
CASRVAGGPSSYEQYF
TGCGCCAGCAGGGTAGCGGGGGGGCCGAGCTCCTACGAGCAGTACTTC
>TRBV9|TRBJ1-1|NA|NA
CASSDNPTPTVPHMNTEAFF
TGTGCCAGCAGTGACAATCCTACCCCGACCGTACCTCACATGAACACTGAAGCTTTCTTT
>TRBV4-1|TRBJ2-2|TRBD2|many
CASSLAGGRVGELFF
TGCGCCAGCAGCTTAGCGGGGGGGCGGGTCGGGGAGCTGTTTTTT
>TRBV6-6|TRBJ2-6|NA|NA
CASTLSRGSGYVLTF
TGTGCCAGCACCTTATCCAGAGGGAGTGGCTACGTCCTGACTTTC
>TRBV5-6|TRBJ2-4|TRBD1|few
CASSSATGGRNSQYF
TGTGCCAGCAGCTCCGCGACAGGGGGTAGAAACAGTCAGTACTTC
>TRBV27|TRBJ1-2|NA|NA
CASSLYRENGYTF
TGTGCCAGCAGTTTATACAGGGAGAATGGCTACACCTTC
>TRBV5-6|TRBJ2-2|TRBD1|once
CASSLLTGAHSGELFF
TGTGCCAGCAGCTTGTTAACAGGGGCCCATTCCGGGGAGCTGTTTTTT
>TRBV29-1|TRBJ1-2|TRBD1|NA
CSGGQGQLGYTF
TGCAGCGGAGGACAGGGTCAACTTGGCTACACCTTC
>TRBV6-4|TRBJ2-1|TRBD2|NA
CASSATGTSGDEQFF
TGTGCCAGCAGTGCCACCGGGACTAGCGGTGATGAGCAGTTCTTC
>TRBV5-1|TRBJ2-7|NA|NA
CASSLEALGSLYEQYF
TGCGCCAGCAGCTTGGAAGCGTTGGGTTCCCTCTACGAGCAGTACTTC
>TRBV29-1|TRBJ2-7|TRBD2|NA
CSVGWTSGAGEQYF
TGCAGCGTGGGATGGACTAGCGGGGCTGGGGAGCAGTACTTC